The present entry profiles one T cell receptor beta chain with its context. The antigen remains unidentified. Germline CDR1 reads SGHDN; CDR2 reads FVKESK. The CDR3 spans 12 residues. V was shortened by 4 bases and J by 6 bases, with 9 bases between the two germline ends. This entry belongs to a study of T cell responses to AZD1222 COVID-19 vaccine. Findings and caveats of the study: Recipients of two AZD1222 doses showed rising Spike-specific TCR breadth and depth. Spike-spanning, vaccine-associated CD4 TCRs were dominant at 160-218 and 743-854. Repertoire samples came only from after the peak T cell response.

The method was immunoSEQ multiplex PCR; TCRdb's version includes in-frame clones alone and lacks a portion of them. This sample has 180,000 or so clones; 85% to 90% occur once, and the top ten carry 1.6%. The input for sequencing was peripheral blood, taken on day 0 of AZD1222 vaccination. V and J are TRBV14 and TRBJ1-2; D not resolved. The receptor's source is an adult in good health. The CDR3 DNA sequence: TGTGCCAGCAGCCCCGGTTGGGATGGCTACACCTTC. The encoded protein is CASSPGWDGYTF.